The entry below describes one TCR beta chain. Its antigen remains unknown. The data belong to a study of shared clonotypes between healthy human individuals. The overall study: Aged between 18 and 49, the donors were a couple of women and a few men.

General observations from the study: The diversity represented, both genetic and in exposure history, was limited by few donors.

In germline, CDR1 is MDHEN, CDR2 SYDVKM. The CDR3 is 14 amino acids. Germline trimming cut 5 bases from V and 3 bases from J; bases unmatched to any gene: 3. Sequenced by immunoSEQ multiplex PCR; TCRdb stores in-frame clones only, minus some. The repertoire holds roughly 2,300,000 clones, with roughly 90% as singletons. The rearrangement links TRBV28 to TRBJ2-7; 11 nucleotides line up with TRBD2. The clonotype was recovered from a man aged 18 to 29 in good health. Some clones in this sample may be carry-over from other donors' samples. Specimen: naive CD4+ T cells from PBMCs. The subset: CD45RA+ positively selected. The CDR3 spells CASSTSGSVYEQYF. The DNA of the CDR3 is TGTGCCAGCAGTACTAGCGGGAGTGTCTACGAGCAGTACTTC.